A single T cell receptor (beta chain) is shown here with its context. This sample is drawn from a study of control samples from healthy donors and cancer patients. Germline CDR1 and CDR2: SEHNR and FQNEAQ (reference sequence). This CDR3 has 14 residues. Trimming shortened V by 7 bases and J by 7 bases, and 18 bases separated the two germline ends. Generated by immunoSEQ multiplex PCR, the TCRdb table keeps only in-frame clones and is missing some. The table lists about 120,000 clones, around 87% of them singletons. Input material: blood. The TCR was taken from a man between 60 and 70 years old in good health. The V gene is TRBV7-9, the J gene TRBJ2-3; the D gene is possibly TRBD2 (6 bases). The CDR3, as DNA: TGTGCCAGCAACCAACCGGGAGAAGCCTATACGCAGTATTTT. Its translation: CASNQPGEAYTQYF.